Each of the 27 T cell receptor beta chains below was sequenced from the same sample in a study of blood T cell repertoires in COVID-19. Some clones are missing from TCRdb's copy, which holds only in-frame ones; the method was immunoSEQ multiplex PCR. The sample records 250,000 to 300,000 clones, around 90% being singletons. The specimen was PBMCs or T cells enriched from blood (not recorded which). These receptors all come from a woman aged 25 to 39 who had recovered from COVID-19.

The chain uses TRBV4-1 and TRBJ1-3; the D is unclear. V was clipped by 1 base and J by 7 bases, with 5 bases between them. Germline V gives CDR1 MGHRA, CDR2 YSYEKL. There are 12 residues in the CDR3. CDR3: CASSQGSNTIYF. As DNA, the CDR3 is TGCGCCAGCAGCCAAGGTTCGAACACCATATATTTT.

V is TRBV9 and J is TRBJ2-1, with 8 bases aligning to TRBD2. The CDR3 has 13 residues. The germline V gene has CDR1 SGDLS and CDR2 YYNGEE. V was clipped by 3 bases and J by 6 bases; unmatched bases: 2. The CDR3 loop reads CASSEGTSNEQFF. CDR3 sequence (DNA): TGTGCCAGCAGCGAAGGGACTAGCAATGAGCAGTTCTTC.

V usage is TRBV5-4 and J usage is TRBJ1-6; 7 nucleotides match TRBD1. The CDR3 sequence is 14 residues long. Germline V gives CDR1 SGHNT, CDR2 YYREEE (reference sequence). With 4 bases clipped from V and 4 bases from J, the junction kept 2 bases outside the gene matches. Written as DNA, the CDR3 is TGTGCCAGCAGCGTGGGACAGTATAATTCACCCCTCCACTTT. Translation gives CASSVGQYNSPLHF.

V gene TRBV30 combines with J gene TRBJ2-7; 13 bases agree with TRBD2. The CDR3 consists of 14 residues. The V segment lost 2 bases and the J segment 4 bases; nucleotides outside the gene matches: 2. Germline values: CDR1 GTSNPN, CDR2 SVGIG (reference sequence). The DNA for the CDR3 is TGTGCCTGGAGTAGACTAGCGGGAGGATACGAGCAGTACTTC. This translates into CAWSRLAGGYEQYF.

This clone was seen just once. The rearrangement joins TRBV7-9 to TRBJ2-5; 7 bases map to TRBD1. CDR1 is SEHNR, CDR2 FQNEAQ, per germline (reference sequence). The V segment lost 1 base and the J segment 5 bases; nucleotides outside the gene matches: 7. The CDR3 extends over 15 amino acids. This CDR3 is CASSLGEGAGETQYF. The CDR3 coding sequence is TGTGCCAGCAGCTTAGGCGAGGGGGCAGGGGAGACCCAGTACTTC. Looking up the rest from reference TRBV7-9 and TRBJ2-5 gives the full variable domain: DTGVSQNPRHKITKRGQNVTFRCDPISEHNRLYWYRQTLGQGPEFLTYFQNEAQLEKSRLLSDRFSAERPKGSFSTLEIQRTEQGDSAMYLCASSLGEGAGETQYFGPGTRLLVL.

J is TRBJ2-3 and V is TRBV4-1; 8 nucleotides match TRBD2. The CDR3 has 16 residues. CDR1 is MGHRA and CDR2 is YSYEKL in the germline V gene. After removal of 7 bases from V and 2 bases from J, the junction contained 11 bases not matched to a gene. The CDR3 loop reads CASNPGTGGPTDTQYF. The CDR3 bases are TGCGCCAGCAATCCCGGCACGGGAGGGCCCACAGATACGCAGTATTTT.

This chain connects TRBV10-2 to TRBJ1-5; 7 bases agree with TRBD1. The CDR3 runs 14 residues. V was pared by 0 bases and J by 5 bases, with 1 base of the junction left unmatched. The germline gives CDR1 WSHSY, CDR2 SAAADI. The CDR3: CASSESDRDQPQHF. The CDR3 nucleotides read TGCGCCAGCAGTGAGTCTGACAGGGATCAGCCCCAGCATTTT.

The rearrangement uses TRBV30 and TRBJ2-2; no definite D call. Germline CDR1 is GTSNPN and CDR2 is SVGIG (reference sequence). Trimming cost V 2 bases and J 4 bases, with 11 bases left between them. This CDR3 contains 14 residues. CDR3 sequence (DNA): TGTGCCTGGAGTCGTCAGTGGGCCACCGGGGAGCTGTTTTTT. This sequence encodes CAWSRQWATGELFF.

The DNA for the CDR3 is TGTGCCAGCAGCTTAGTAATTTCCGATGAGCAGTTCTTC. Translating gives CASSLVISDEQFF. This sequence joins TRBV7-2 and TRBJ2-1; D ambiguous. The CDR3 spans 13 residues. V lost 1 base to trimming and J lost 8 bases, with 9 bases between them. Germline CDR1 SGHTA, CDR2 FQGNSA.

As for this clone: Within the sample, other DNA sequences also encode this same CDR3. The V gene is TRBV28, the J gene TRBJ1-5; 7 positions match TRBD1. With 5 bases clipped from V and 3 bases from J, the junction kept 4 bases outside the gene matches. The CDR3 is 14 amino acids. From germline, CDR1 is MDHEN and CDR2 SYDVKM. CDR3 region: CASSLTGANQPQHF. The CDR3 DNA is TGTGCCAGCAGTCTAACAGGGGCCAATCAGCCCCAGCATTTT.

The chain combines TRBV9 with TRBJ2-7; no definite D call. The CDR3 runs 11 residues. Germline V gene sequence: CDR1 SGDLS, CDR2 YYNGEE. Between the trimmed V and J ends, which lost 0 bases and 4 bases, there was a span of 2 bases. CDR3 nucleotides: TGTGCCAGCAGCGTAGCGTACGAGCAGTACTTC. Translation: CASSVAYEQYF.

This chain joins TRBV27 and TRBJ2-1; 8 nucleotides agree with TRBD2. The CDR3 covers 15 residues. The germline gives CDR1 MNHEY, CDR2 SMNVEV (reference sequence). The V segment lost 3 bases and the J segment 8 bases; nucleotides outside the gene matches: 9. CDR3 amino acids: CASSFHGRAADEQFF. The CDR3 DNA reads TGTGCCAGCAGTTTTCACGGGAGGGCCGCGGATGAGCAGTTCTTC.

This clone was recorded only once. This chain's CDR3 is CASGKRDLNSRGTDTQYF. The CDR3 DNA reads as TGTGCCAGCGGGAAGCGGGATCTTAACTCAAGAGGCACAGATACGCAGTATTTT. The genes are TRBV27 and TRBJ2-3; 7 nucleotides line up with TRBD2. Trimming cost V 8 bases and J 1 base; bases outside gene matches: 18. The germline gives CDR1 MNHEY, CDR2 SMNVEV (reference sequence). CDR3 size: 18 residues.

The chain employs TRBV5-1 and TRBJ1-1; D is ambiguous. The germline V gene has CDR1 SGHRS and CDR2 YFSETQ. The CDR3 is made up of 15 amino acids. V lost 2 bases, J lost 1 base, and 12 bases lay in between. CDR3 amino acids: CASSFQWQENTEAFF. In DNA form, the CDR3 reads TGCGCCAGCAGCTTCCAGTGGCAGGAGAACACTGAAGCTTTCTTT.

This clone has more than one count but fewer than ten. V gene TRBV6-6 combines with J gene TRBJ2-1; TRBD1 aligns across 7 bases. CDR1 and CDR2 from the germline V gene are MNHNY and SVGAGI (reference sequence). The CDR3 spans 17 residues. The junction had 10 bases not matched to a gene; V was cut back by 5 bases and J by 0 bases. The CDR3 DNA reads as TGTGCCAGCAGTCCTACAACAGGGGCCAGCTCCTACAATGAGCAGTTCTTC. Translating gives CASSPTTGASSYNEQFF.

The rearrangement links TRBV4-2 to TRBJ1-2; D perhaps matches TRBD1 (5 bases). The germline gives CDR1 LGHNA, CDR2 YNFKEQ. V lost 0 bases to trimming and J lost 4 bases, with 12 bases between them. The CDR3 loop spans 15 amino acids. For the CDR3, the DNA is TGTGCCAGCAGCCAAGATCGTGCAGGGCTCTATGGCTACACCTTC. This codes for CASSQDRAGLYGYTF.

The chain couples TRBV5-6 to TRBJ1-2; D gene ambiguous. V dropped 4 bases and J dropped 7 bases, with 14 bases sitting between them. The CDR3 runs to 13 residues. Germline V gene sequence: CDR1 SGHDT, CDR2 YYEEEE. This CDR3 reads CASSPGERAGYTF. CDR3 DNA: TGTGCCAGCAGCCCCGGGGAGAGGGCTGGCTACACCTTC.

This clone was found a few times. This chain links TRBV19 with TRBJ2-7; 7 bases are a match to TRBD1. Germline-derived CDR1 and CDR2 are LNHDA and SQIVND (reference sequence). This CDR3 comprises 15 residues. The V gene end was trimmed by 1 base and the J gene end by 2 bases; junction bases not matched to a gene: 5. The CDR3 coding sequence is TGTGCCAGTAGTATAGGAGGGGGCCAACCCTACGAGCAGTACTTC. This encodes CASSIGGGQPYEQYF.

The rearrangement uses TRBV6-5 and TRBJ1-5; no reliable D call. Trimming removed 4 bases at V and 1 base at J, with 11 bases between. This CDR3 is built from 15 residues. Germline CDR1 is MNHEY and CDR2 is SVGAGI. The CDR3 nucleotides are TGTGCCAGCAGTTCAACCCGGGTGAGCAATCAGCCCCAGCATTTT. It is translated as CASSSTRVSNQPQHF.

This clone has only a few counts. The rearrangement links TRBV28 to TRBJ2-6; the D gene is possibly TRBD1 (6 bases). Trimming stripped 5 bases from V and 0 bases from J, with 11 bases between. Germline CDR1 and CDR2: MDHEN and SYDVKM. The CDR3 totals 16 residues. Here the CDR3 reads CASSPRDISGANVLTF. The CDR3 bases are TGTGCCAGCAGTCCGAGGGACATCTCTGGGGCCAACGTCCTGACTTTC.

The chain employs TRBV9 and TRBJ1-1, with D hard to call. CDR3 size: 13 residues. Germline V gives CDR1 SGDLS, CDR2 YYNGEE. The V end was cut by 4 bases, the J end by 4 bases, with 11 bases between. CDR3 nucleotide sequence: TGTGCCAGCAGCCTGGGCAGCACCACTGAAGCTTTCTTT. Its translation: CASSLGSTTEAFF.

The J gene is TRBJ2-1, the V gene TRBV28, with 8 bases matching TRBD2. CDR3 size: 21 residues. V shed 4 bases, J shed 8 bases, and the junction held 28 bases outside the gene matches. The germline V gene has CDR1 MDHEN and CDR2 SYDVKM. The CDR3 protein is CASSYPFGQPGLEVMDYEQFF. CDR3 DNA sequence: TGTGCCAGCAGTTACCCGTTCGGGCAGCCGGGACTAGAGGTCATGGATTATGAGCAGTTCTTC. The entire variable domain, with the rest obtained from reference TRBV28 and TRBJ2-1, is as follows: DVKVTQSSRYLVKRTGEKVFLECVQDMDHENMFWYRQDPGLGLRLIYFSYDVKMKEKGDIPEGYSVSREKKERFSLILESASTNQTSMYLCASSYPFGQPGLEVMDYEQFFGPGTRLTVL.

The CDR3 DNA reads as TGTGCCAGCAGCCAAACCGCGGAGCCCCAACTACAAGAGACCCAGTACTTC. Its protein product is CASSQTAEPQLQETQYF. The rearrangement joins TRBV6-2 or TRBV6-3 to TRBJ2-5; D remains unclear. The CDR3 sequence is 17 residues long. V lost 6 bases, J lost 2 bases, and 22 bases lay in between. Germline V gene sequence: CDR1 MNHEY, CDR2 SVGEGT.

The J gene is TRBJ2-7, the V gene TRBV5-5; TRBD1 might be the D (6 bases). This CDR3 has 15 residues. CDR1 is SGHKS, CDR2 YYEKEE, per germline (reference sequence). Trimming pared 2 bases from V and 4 bases from J, leaving 16 bases between. The CDR3 reads CASSLAWTETYEQYF. CDR3 in DNA: TGTGCCAGCAGCTTAGCCTGGACAGAAACTTACGAGCAGTACTTC.

The CDR3 region has the DNA TGTGCCAGCAGTTTAGATATAGCCGATTACAATGAGCAGTTCTTC. Residues: CASSLDIADYNEQFF. This chain connects TRBV27 to TRBJ2-1; D is unclear. Trimming removed 2 bases from V and 4 bases from J, with 12 bases in between. There are 15 residues in the CDR3. In germline, CDR1 is MNHEY, CDR2 SMNVEV (reference sequence).

The rearrangement uses TRBV10-3 and TRBJ2-5; TRBD1 matches 7 bases. Trimming at V came to 8 bases and at J to 0 bases, leaving 9 bases not matched to a gene. The germline gives CDR1 ENHRY, CDR2 SYGVKD. The CDR3 runs to 15 residues. CDR3 region: CAISPGQLYQETQYF. In DNA, the CDR3 is TGTGCCATCTCTCCGGGACAGCTGTACCAAGAGACCCAGTACTTC.

The chain combines TRBV11-3 with TRBJ2-1; 7 nucleotides align to TRBD2. With V trimmed by 4 bases and J by 8 bases, 14 bases remained unmatched. Germline V gene lookup returns CDR1 SGHNT and CDR2 YENEEA. This CDR3 has 16 amino acids. The CDR3 region has the DNA TGTGCCAGCAGCTCGACCCCTAGCGGAGGCGGCGATGAGCAGTTCTTC. It specifies CASSSTPSGGGDEQFF.